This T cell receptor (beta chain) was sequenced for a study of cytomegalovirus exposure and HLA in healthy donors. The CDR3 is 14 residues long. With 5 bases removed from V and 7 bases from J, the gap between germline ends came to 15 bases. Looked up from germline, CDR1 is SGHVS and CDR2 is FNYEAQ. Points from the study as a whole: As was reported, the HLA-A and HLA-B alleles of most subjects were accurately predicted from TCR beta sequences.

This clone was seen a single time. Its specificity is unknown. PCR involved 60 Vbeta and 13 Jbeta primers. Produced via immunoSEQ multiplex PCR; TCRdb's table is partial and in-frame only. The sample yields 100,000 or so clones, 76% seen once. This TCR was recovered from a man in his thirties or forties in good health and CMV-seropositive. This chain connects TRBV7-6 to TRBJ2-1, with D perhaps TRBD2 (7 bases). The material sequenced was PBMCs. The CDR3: CASSETGGGNEQFF. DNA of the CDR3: TGTGCCAGCAGCGAGACGGGGGGCGGGAATGAGCAGTTCTTC.